The source of this T cell receptor beta chain is a study of OX40 agonist ivuxolimab in advanced cancers. Regarding this clone: Its target is unknown.

Using immunoSEQ multiplex PCR, the repertoire was profiled, and TCRdb retains in-frame clones only, with some absent. The table shows 75,000 to 100,000 clones, with roughly 80% occurring only once. The germline V and J ends were trimmed by 0 bases and 8 bases, with 16 bases remaining between them. Germline-derived CDR1 and CDR2 are MNHEY and SVGAGI. The CDR3 spans 16 residues. Regarding the study as a whole: Expanded clones were, on average, more numerous among CD8+ T cells than CD4+.

V and J are TRBV6-5 and TRBJ1-4; a weak D match, TRBD1 (5 bases). This sequence originates from an adult with an advanced solid tumor such as melanoma, head and neck, liver or kidney cancer. This specimen consisted of CD4+ or CD8+ T cells sorted from blood, obtained in a trial of the OX40 agonist ivuxolimab. The CDR3 DNA is TGTGCCAGCAGTTACTCGACGGGGGAGAGGTCGGAAAAACTGTTTTTT. It translates to CASSYSTGERSEKLFF.